This passage covers 18 T cell receptor beta chains from one sample sequenced in a study of T cells of healthy individuals. TCRdb fed the 5' RACE reads into MiXCR, producing one record per CDR3 protein. The data show around 63,000 distinct CDR3 sequences, 15% to 20% seen once. The receptors were gathered from a human donor in good health.

The chain employs TRBV7-9 and TRBJ2-7; D perhaps matches TRBD1 (6 bases). Germline CDR1 and CDR2: SEHNR and FQNEAQ (reference sequence). The CDR3 extends over 15 amino acids. V lost 5 bases, J lost 0 bases, and 14 bases lay in between. The CDR3 loop is CASSPPRDTSYEQYF. CDR3 sequence (DNA): TGTGCCAGCAGCCCCCCCCGGGACACCTCCTACGAGCAGTACTTC.

This clonotype was seen a few times. The chain employs TRBV12-3 or TRBV12-4 and TRBJ1-4, with D maybe TRBD1 (6 bases). V dropped 5 bases and J dropped 8 bases, with 15 bases sitting between them. This CDR3 is 14 amino acids long. The CDR3 here is CASSLQGPGEKLFF. The CDR3 coding sequence is TGTGCCAGCAGTCTACAGGGCCCGGGCGAAAAACTGTTTTTT.

The chain uses TRBV11-2 and TRBJ2-1, with TRBD2 matching over 8 bases. V dropped 1 base and J dropped 4; count of bases not matched to a gene: 6. The germline V gene encodes CDR1 SGHAT and CDR2 FQNNGV. The CDR3 totals 16 residues. The chain's CDR3 is CASSLVGSGVYNEQFF. CDR3 nucleotides: TGTGCCAGCAGCTTAGTGGGTAGCGGGGTTTACAATGAGCAGTTCTTC.

This clonotype was recorded many times. This sequence joins TRBV28 and TRBJ2-2; maybe TRBD1 (6 bases). V lost 9 bases to trimming and J lost 5 bases, with 13 bases between them. From germline, CDR1 is MDHEN and CDR2 SYDVKM. This CDR3 has 13 amino acids. The CDR3 nucleotides read TGTGCCAGTGGGGTGGGGACAACCGGGGAGCTGTTTTTT. It translates to CASGVGTTGELFF.

This clonotype has ten or more counts. The rearrangement links TRBV12-3 or TRBV12-4 to TRBJ1-3, with D hard to call. The germline V and J ends were trimmed by 5 bases and 4 bases, with 9 bases remaining between them. This CDR3 comprises 13 residues. The CDR3 coding sequence is TGTGCCAGCAGTGGCCAGACCGGAAACACCATATATTTT. Amino acids: CASSGQTGNTIYF.

This clonotype was seen only once. J is TRBJ1-1 and V is TRBV7-6; D uncertain. The CDR3 runs to 15 residues. The ends were cut back, 0 bases at V and 4 bases at J, with 12 bases in the middle. Germline V gene sequence: CDR1 SGHVS, CDR2 FNYEAQ. The CDR3 reads CASSLAGPSSTEAFF. CDR3 DNA: TGTGCCAGCAGCTTAGCTGGGCCCTCGAGCACTGAAGCTTTCTTT.

This clonotype turned up a few times. This chain uses TRBV4-3 with TRBJ1-5; TRBD1 is a possible D gene (6 bases). V was shortened by 0 bases and J by 5 bases, with 11 bases between the two germline ends. Germline-derived CDR1 and CDR2 are LGHNA and YSLEER. This CDR3 comprises 15 residues. The CDR3 loop is CASSQDGQIDQPQHF. The CDR3 DNA reads TGCGCCAGCAGCCAAGACGGACAGATTGATCAGCCCCAGCATTTT.

The chain has TRBV5-1 and TRBJ2-7, with TRBD2 as a possible D gene (6 bases). V was shortened by 1 base and J by 0 bases, with 8 bases between the two germline ends. Germline V gene data show CDR1 as SGHRS and CDR2 as YFSETQ. CDR3 length: 14 residues. CDR3 protein: CASSLWGLSYEQYF. The CDR3 DNA reads as TGCGCCAGCAGCTTGTGGGGACTCTCCTACGAGCAGTACTTC.

The DNA for the CDR3 is TGTGCCAGCAGCCAAGATGCCTCTGGGGCCAACGTCCTGACTTTC. Translated, it gives CASSQDASGANVLTF. The V call is TRBV3-1, the J call TRBJ2-6; no firm D call. There are 15 residues in the CDR3. V was shortened by 0 bases and J by 0 bases, with 3 bases between the two germline ends. Germline lookup yields CDR1 LGHDT and CDR2 YNNKEL (reference sequence). The whole variable domain, filled in from reference TRBV3-1 and TRBJ2-6, reads DTAVSQTPKYLVTQMGNDKSIKCEQNLGHDTMYWYKQDSKKFLKIMFSYNNKELIINETVPNRFSPKSPDKAHLNLHINSLELGDSAVYFCASSQDASGANVLTFGAGSRLTVL.

This clonotype occurred a few times. The rearrangement uses TRBV5-1 and TRBJ1-6; TRBD1 is a possible D gene (6 bases). The germline V gene encodes CDR1 SGHRS and CDR2 YFSETQ. Trimming removed 3 bases from V and 6 bases from J, with 13 bases in between. The CDR3 is 15 residues long. The CDR3 region is CASSSLQGSNSPLHF. The CDR3 DNA follows: TGCGCCAGCAGCTCGCTACAGGGTTCTAATTCACCCCTCCACTTT.

This clonotype was seen many times. This chain links TRBV30 with TRBJ1-5; tentatively, D is TRBD1 (6 bases). This CDR3 comprises 16 residues. Germline CDR1 is GTSNPN and CDR2 is SVGIG (reference sequence). Trimming cost V 2 bases and J 4 bases, with 18 bases left between them. For the CDR3, the DNA is TGTGCCTGGAGTCGTACTCAACAGGGTCCTAATCAGCCCCAGCATTTT. Translation: CAWSRTQQGPNQPQHF. Looking up the rest from reference TRBV30 and TRBJ1-5 gives the full variable domain: SQTIHQWPATLVQPVGSPLSLECTVEGTSNPNLYWYRQAAGRGLQLLFYSVGIGQISSEVPQNLSASRPQDRQFILSSKKLLLSDSGFYLCAWSRTQQGPNQPQHFGDGTRLSIL.

This clonotype was counted only a few times. V and J are TRBV6-6 and TRBJ2-5; unclear D gene. V was trimmed by 2 bases and J by 2 bases, leaving 18 bases between them. Germline loops: CDR1 MNHNY, CDR2 SVGAGI (reference sequence). This CDR3 region has 17 residues. For the CDR3, the DNA is TGTGCCAGCAGTTACCTCGCCCGTAGGAGTGGACAAGAGACCCAGTACTTC. Its translation: CASSYLARRSGQETQYF.

V is TRBV5-1 and J is TRBJ1-5, with D hard to call. Trimming shortened V by 1 base and J by 5 bases, and 7 bases separated the two germline ends. CDR1 is SGHRS and CDR2 is YFSETQ in the germline V gene. The CDR3 extends over 13 amino acids. CDR3 sequence: CASSLSLHQPQHF. Written as DNA, the CDR3 is TGCGCCAGCAGCTTGTCGTTGCATCAGCCCCAGCATTTT.

This clonotype was detected only a few times. V gene TRBV18 combines with J gene TRBJ2-3, with D possibly TRBD2 on 6 matching bases. Trimming removed 2 bases from V and 1 base from J, with 10 bases in between. CDR3 size: 15 residues. Germline CDR1 and CDR2: KGHSH and LQKENI. The CDR3 coding sequence is TGTGCCAGCTCACCAAAGGCTAGCGGCACAGATACGCAGTATTTT. Its translation: CASSPKASGTDTQYF.

This clonotype appeared a few times. The J gene is TRBJ1-2, the V gene TRBV7-9; tentatively, D is TRBD1 (5 bases). Germline V lookup: CDR1 SEHNR, CDR2 FQNEAQ (reference sequence). The CDR3 runs to 15 residues. V shed 1 base and J shed 8 bases, with 17 bases lying between them. The chain's CDR3 is CASSLVGGGGRGYTF. The CDR3 coding sequence is TGTGCCAGCAGCTTAGTAGGTGGCGGGGGTCGCGGCTACACCTTC.

This chain joins TRBV7-2 and TRBJ1-2; D not resolved. The germline V and J ends were trimmed by 0 bases and 3 bases, with 8 bases remaining between them. CDR1 is SGHTA and CDR2 is FQGNSA in the germline V gene. CDR3 size: 14 residues. The CDR3 bases are TGTGCCAGCAGCTTAGCGGTCAGATACTATGGCTACACCTTC. It is translated as CASSLAVRYYGYTF. The complete variable domain, with remaining parts taken from reference TRBV7-2 and TRBJ1-2, reads GAGVSQSPSNKVTEKGKDVELRCDPISGHTALYWYRQSLGQGLEFLIYFQGNSAPDKSGLPSDRFSAERTGGSVSTLTIQRTQQEDSAVYLCASSLAVRYYGYTFGSGTRLTVV.

V and J are TRBV25-1 and TRBJ1-5, with D hard to call. Looked up from germline, CDR1 is MGHDK and CDR2 is SYGVNS. The CDR3 sequence is 17 residues long. The V end was cut by 7 bases, the J end by 0 bases, with 19 bases between. In DNA, the CDR3 is TGTGCCAGCATCTCACAGCGAGAAAAGTATAGCAATCAGCCCCAGCATTTT. This codes for CASISQREKYSNQPQHF. The full variable domain, with the rest looked up from reference TRBV25-1 and TRBJ1-5, is EADIYQTPRYLVIGTGKKITLECSQTMGHDKMYWYQQDPGMELHLIHYSYGVNSTEKGDLSSESTVSRIRTEHFPLTLESARPSHTSQYLCASISQREKYSNQPQHFGDGTRLSIL.

This clonotype was recorded a few times. The chain has TRBV7-2 and TRBJ2-7; 9 positions agree with TRBD2. Germline CDR1 SGHTA, CDR2 FQGNSA. The CDR3 is 14 residues long. The J segment lost 7 bases and the V segment lost 5 bases, leaving 9 bases of the junction unmatched. The CDR3 loop reads CASSRGLANGEQYF. The CDR3 DNA is TGTGCCAGCAGCCGCGGACTAGCGAATGGAGAGCAGTACTTC.